These 25 T cell receptor beta chains came from one sample sequenced in a study of blood T cell repertoires in COVID-19. The repertoire was sequenced with immunoSEQ multiplex PCR; TCRdb's copy has only in-frame clones and lacks some. The sample has 200,000 to 250,000 clones, 81% seen once. Material: PBMCs or T cells enriched from blood (not recorded which). The receptors here all came from a woman aged 50 to 60 with acute COVID-19.

This clone came up a few times. CDR3 protein: CASSEVGGGEQYF. DNA of the CDR3: TGTGCCAGCAGTGAAGTCGGGGGTGGCGAGCAGTACTTC. The rearrangement uses TRBV6-1 and TRBJ2-7, with D perhaps matching TRBD2 (6 bases). The CDR3 has 13 amino acids. Germline V gene sequence: CDR1 MNHNS, CDR2 SASEGT. Trimming cost V 1 base and J 6 bases, with 10 bases left between them.

The chain employs TRBV5-6 and TRBJ2-3; TRBD2 might be the D (5 bases). The CDR3 spans 15 residues. Trimming removed 2 bases at V and 3 bases at J, with 13 bases between. From germline, CDR1 is SGHDT and CDR2 YYEEEE. The CDR3 region has the DNA TGTGCCAGCAGCTTCTTCCAAACGGGAACAGATACGCAGTATTTT. Its translation is CASSFFQTGTDTQYF.

This clone appeared a few times. The chain joins TRBV6-5 to TRBJ1-4; D is unclear. The V end was cut by 7 bases, the J end by 5 bases, with 14 bases between. The CDR3 loop spans 14 amino acids. Germline V gene lookup returns CDR1 MNHEY and CDR2 SVGAGI. The CDR3 protein is CASIPRETNEKLFF. The DNA for the CDR3 is TGTGCCAGCATTCCAAGAGAGACAAATGAAAAACTGTTTTTT.

The chain links TRBV4-1 to TRBJ1-1; 10 positions match TRBD1. The CDR3 is 15 residues long. The germline CDR1 and CDR2 sequences are MGHRA and YSYEKL. With 1 base clipped from V and 3 bases from J, the junction kept 2 bases outside the gene matches. The CDR3 reads CASSQVGQGDTEAFF. CDR3 DNA: TGCGCCAGCAGCCAAGTTGGACAGGGGGACACTGAAGCTTTCTTT.

J is TRBJ2-3 and V is TRBV4-3, with 8 bases aligning to TRBD1. The ends lost 0 bases at V and 6 bases at J; junction bases unmatched: 8. Germline values: CDR1 LGHNA, CDR2 YSLEER. The CDR3 has 16 amino acids. The CDR3 spells CASSQDWTGSWDTQYF. CDR3 nucleotides: TGCGCCAGCAGCCAAGATTGGACAGGGAGTTGGGATACGCAGTATTTT.

This clone has only a few counts. The rearrangement links TRBV3-1 (or the pseudogene TRBV3-2) to TRBJ2-7, with D maybe TRBD2 (5 bases). Germline CDR1 and CDR2: LGHDT and YNNKEL (reference sequence). CDR3 size: 14 residues. V lost 6 bases and J 1 base, leaving 13 bases between the germline ends. DNA of the CDR3: TGTGCCAGCAGTCAACACCGGGGTTCCTACGAGCAGTACTTC. Translation gives CASSQHRGSYEQYF.

This clone has a single count. This rearrangement joins TRBV27 to TRBJ2-4; 9 bases are shared with TRBD2. J was trimmed by 0 bases and V by 4 bases; bases with no gene match: 7. The CDR3 runs 17 residues. The germline V gene has CDR1 MNHEY and CDR2 SMNVEV (reference sequence). CDR3: CASSSPAGGLAKNIQYF. CDR3 in DNA: TGTGCCAGCAGTTCGCCAGCGGGGGGACTAGCCAAAAACATTCAGTACTTC.

This chain joins TRBV19 and TRBJ2-1, with 7 nucleotides matching TRBD2. This CDR3 spans 14 amino acids. Germline CDR1 reads LNHDA; CDR2 reads SQIVND (reference sequence). Germline trimming cut 2 bases from V and 9 bases from J; bases unmatched to any gene: 7. The CDR3 loop is CASSISGGVTEQFF. CDR3 coding DNA: TGTGCCAGTAGTATATCGGGAGGAGTAACTGAGCAGTTCTTC.

This clone showed up just once. V is TRBV6-2 or TRBV6-3 and J is TRBJ1-5; 7 bases are shared with TRBD1. Germline V gives CDR1 MNHEY, CDR2 SVGEGT. The CDR3 runs to 16 residues. The trim removed 0 bases at V and 0 bases at J, leaving 2 bases unmatched. CDR3 nucleotide sequence: TGTGCCAGCAGTTACTCGACAGGGTTTAGCAATCAGCCCCAGCATTTT. Its protein product is CASSYSTGFSNQPQHF.

The rearrangement links TRBV7-2 to TRBJ1-2, with D perhaps TRBD1 (6 bases). From germline, CDR1 is SGHTA and CDR2 FQGNSA. Trimming stripped 2 bases from V and 2 bases from J, with 12 bases between. This CDR3 spans 15 amino acids. CDR3 loop: CASSLHQTGNYGYTF. In nucleotides, the CDR3 is TGTGCCAGCAGCTTACATCAGACAGGAAACTATGGCTACACCTTC.

In its sample, this clone was seen once. The J gene is TRBJ2-1, the V gene TRBV6-5; 7 positions agree with TRBD2. CDR1 is MNHEY and CDR2 is SVGAGI in the germline V gene. This CDR3 comprises 11 residues. Germline trimming cut 4 bases from V and 15 bases from J; bases unmatched to any gene: 6. DNA for the CDR3: TGTGCCAGCAGTTTTGCGGGAGTGGGGTTCTTC. Protein sequence: CASSFAGVGFF.

This clone was observed a few times. The rearrangement links TRBV19 to TRBJ1-6; 8 bases line up with TRBD1. The V gene end was trimmed by 6 bases and the J gene end by 7 bases; junction bases not matched to a gene: 8. The CDR3 has 15 residues. From germline, CDR1 is LNHDA and CDR2 SQIVND (reference sequence). CDR3 sequence reads: CASSDRDRINSPLHF. As DNA, the CDR3 is TGTGCCAGTAGCGATCGGGACAGGATAAATTCACCCCTCCACTTT. Based on the CDR3 plus reference TRBV19 and TRBJ1-6, the full variable domain is DGGITQSPKYLFRKEGQNVTLSCEQNLNHDAMYWYRQDPGQGLRLIYYSQIVNDFQKGDIAEGYSVSREKKESFPLTVTSAQKNPTAFYLCASSDRDRINSPLHFGNGTRLTVT.

The genes are TRBV29-1 and TRBJ2-1, with 8 bases matching TRBD1. J was trimmed by 4 bases and V by 6 bases; bases with no gene match: 5. The length of the CDR3 is 13 residues. The germline CDR1 and CDR2 sequences are SQVTM and ANQGSEA. The CDR3 bases are TGCAGCGTAATACAGGGGGTTTACAATGAGCAGTTCTTC. Amino acids: CSVIQGVYNEQFF.

This chain uses TRBV4-3 with TRBJ2-2, with a possible D match to TRBD2 (5 bases). Germline CDR1 LGHNA, CDR2 YSLEER. Trimming removed 1 base from V and 7 bases from J, with 10 bases in between. The CDR3 runs 14 residues. In nucleotides, the CDR3 is TGCGCCAGCAGCCAAGGGACGGGGATCGGGGAGCTGTTTTTT. Residues: CASSQGTGIGELFF.

There are a few counts of this clone. This chain joins TRBV19 and TRBJ1-6; D might be TRBD1 (5 bases). The germline CDR1 and CDR2 sequences are LNHDA and SQIVND (reference sequence). The V and J ends lost 1 base and 8 bases respectively, with 12 bases between them. This CDR3 spans 15 amino acids. CDR3 coding DNA: TGTGCCAGTAGTATAGCAGGGCAGGGTGATTCACCCCTCCACTTT. Translated: CASSIAGQGDSPLHF. The variable domain in full, with the rest retrieved from reference TRBV19 and TRBJ1-6, is DGGITQSPKYLFRKEGQNVTLSCEQNLNHDAMYWYRQDPGQGLRLIYYSQIVNDFQKGDIAEGYSVSREKKESFPLTVTSAQKNPTAFYLCASSIAGQGDSPLHFGNGTRLTVT.

The rearrangement uses TRBV28 and TRBJ2-3, with TRBD2 matching 13 bases. The CDR3 consists of 20 residues. The V and J ends lost 2 bases and 2 bases, in that order; junction bases with no gene match: 13. The germline gives CDR1 MDHEN, CDR2 SYDVKM. DNA of the CDR3: TGTGCCAGCAGTTTACCCCGGACTAGCGGGGGACCGCCCGCCACAGATACGCAGTATTTT. Residues: CASSLPRTSGGPPATDTQYF.

This chain links TRBV7-8 with TRBJ2-3; D uncertain. Germline lookup yields CDR1 SGHVS and CDR2 FQNEAQ. The CDR3 covers 12 residues. Between the trimmed V and J ends, which lost 5 bases and 2 bases, there was a span of 5 bases. The chain's CDR3 is CASSLYTDTQYF. Written as DNA, the CDR3 is TGTGCCAGCAGCCTATACACAGATACGCAGTATTTT. Drawing the rest from reference TRBV7-8 and TRBJ2-3, the complete variable domain is GAGVSQSPRYKVAKRGQDVALRCDPISGHVSLFWYQQALGQGPEFLTYFQNEAQLDKSGLPSDRFFAERPEGSVSTLKIQRTQQEDSAVYLCASSLYTDTQYFGPGTRLTVL.

The chain uses TRBV7-9 and TRBJ1-2; TRBD1 aligns across 9 bases. The germline gives CDR1 SEHNR, CDR2 FQNEAQ (reference sequence). The CDR3 loop spans 15 amino acids. V was pared by 8 bases and J by 6 bases, with 13 bases of the junction left unmatched. The CDR3 sequence: CASYRGDRVQNGYTF. DNA for the CDR3: TGTGCCAGCTATCGAGGGGACAGGGTTCAGAATGGCTACACCTTC.

The chain combines TRBV7-2 with TRBJ2-3, with 12 bases aligning to TRBD2. Germline loops: CDR1 SGHTA, CDR2 FQGNSA. The junction had 6 bases not matched to a gene; V was cut back by 5 bases and J by 0 bases. The CDR3 consists of 17 residues. The CDR3 DNA is TGTGCCAGCAGCAGAGGGACTAGCGGGTCAAGCACAGATACGCAGTATTTT. Amino acid sequence: CASSRGTSGSSTDTQYF. Variable domain in full (rest from reference TRBV7-2 and TRBJ2-3): GAGVSQSPSNKVTEKGKDVELRCDPISGHTALYWYRQSLGQGLEFLIYFQGNSAPDKSGLPSDRFSAERTGGSVSTLTIQRTQQEDSAVYLCASSRGTSGSSTDTQYFGPGTRLTVL.

The rearrangement links TRBV4-1 to TRBJ2-7, with D perhaps TRBD1 (5 bases). V lost 3 bases, J lost 1 base, and 13 bases lay in between. CDR3 length: 15 residues. Germline V gives CDR1 MGHRA, CDR2 YSYEKL. This CDR3 is CASSQVQGTSYEQYF. The CDR3 DNA reads as TGCGCCAGCAGCCAGGTTCAGGGTACGTCCTACGAGCAGTACTTC.

V usage is TRBV5-5 and J usage is TRBJ1-1, with no clear D. V was trimmed by 2 bases and J by 5 bases, leaving 13 bases between them. Germline V gene sequence: CDR1 SGHKS, CDR2 YYEKEE (reference sequence). The CDR3 has 14 amino acids. The CDR3 DNA reads TGTGCCAGCAGCTTTGCCCAGGTGGGTACTGAAGCTTTCTTT. This encodes CASSFAQVGTEAFF.

The chain joins TRBV7-2 to TRBJ2-7; no definite D call. V lost 4 bases and J lost 6, with 13 bases in between. CDR1 SGHTA and CDR2 FQGNSA come from the germline V gene. The CDR3 contains 13 residues. The DNA for the CDR3 is TGTGCCAGCAGCTCAACTCCTGATACCGAGCAGTACTTC. Its protein product is CASSSTPDTEQYF.

V gene TRBV11-2 combines with J gene TRBJ2-2, with no clear D. Germline values: CDR1 SGHAT, CDR2 FQNNGV. CDR3 size: 14 residues. Trimming pared 5 bases from V and 4 bases from J, leaving 11 bases between. The CDR3 sequence is CASSPTKLTGELFF. CDR3 nucleotides: TGTGCCAGCAGCCCAACTAAACTCACCGGGGAGCTGTTTTTT.

In DNA form, the CDR3 reads TGTGCCAGCTCACAGGACATGAACACTGAAGCTTTCTTT. It translates to CASSQDMNTEAFF. The chain employs TRBV18 and TRBJ1-1; a weak D match, TRBD1 (5 bases). Germline lookup yields CDR1 KGHSH and CDR2 LQKENI. The V end lost 4 bases, the J end lost 0 bases, and 6 bases lay between the germline ends. The CDR3 length is 13 residues.

The rearrangement uses TRBV2 and TRBJ1-1; 7 nucleotides align to TRBD1. The length of the CDR3 is 14 residues. From germline, CDR1 is SNHLY and CDR2 FYNNEI. Germline trimming cut 6 bases from V and 2 bases from J; bases unmatched to any gene: 6. The CDR3: CASSRQGVNTEAFF. CDR3 sequence (DNA): TGTGCCAGCAGCAGGCAGGGGGTTAACACTGAAGCTTTCTTT.